The rows below give T cell receptor beta chains drawn from one sample of a study of neurological immune-mediated disorders. TCRdb re-called the 5' RACE reads with MiXCR, one entry per CDR3 protein. Seen here are about 24,000 distinct CDR3 sequences, less than 15% observed once, and the top ten hold around 5.5%. The sample consisted of CD4+ T cells from blood. The receptors were sampled from a female donor with HTLV-1-associated myelopathy (HAM/TSP). CDR3s leave out the opening cysteine and the closing phenylalanine or tryptophan.

J | V | CDR3
TRBJ2-4 | TRBV20-1 | SADRLVGTKNIQY
TRBJ2-3 | TRBV20-1 | SARPSKIRTDTQY
TRBJ1-1 | TRBV20-1 | SARVGTGKTEAF
TRBJ2-3 | TRBV20-1 | SALRTRSDTQY
TRBJ2-1 | TRBV20-1 | SARDVGTSVYNEQF
TRBJ1-2 | TRBV27 | ASNLKAQGSYGYT
TRBJ2-3 | TRBV27 | ASSLKTPSTDTQY
TRBJ2-2 | TRBV12-3/TRBV12-4 | ASRATRGAVELF
TRBJ2-1 | TRBV7-7 | ASSPGLAGAGEQF
TRBJ2-1 | TRBV20-1 | SASGGGSNEQF
TRBJ1-2 | TRBV20-1 | SARDYLRRDTYYGYT
TRBJ2-5 | TRBV7-2 | ASSRTAQETQY
TRBJ2-1 | TRBV5-1 | ASKGQGGTIGGEQF
TRBJ2-5 | TRBV12-3/TRBV12-4 | ASSLGLEETQY
TRBJ2-5 | TRBV6-5 | GTGTGGSFQETQY
TRBJ2-1 | TRBV9 | ASSATSGGGNEQF
TRBJ2-7 | TRBV11-2 | ASSRSPGLAFSYEQY
TRBJ2-1 | TRBV20-1 | SARVQGYNEQF
TRBJ2-1 | TRBV20-1 | SARDASESSYNEQF
TRBJ2-7 | TRBV12-3/TRBV12-4 | ASVRGSGVDEQY
TRBJ2-3 | TRBV7-2 | ASSFPALNTQY
TRBJ1-6 | TRBV4-2 | ASSLTGGNYNSPLH
TRBJ2-2 | TRBV12-3/TRBV12-4 | ASRSGGHNTGELF
TRBJ2-5 | TRBV5-4 | ASSPRTSGRNQETQY
TRBJ2-7 | TRBV7-2 | ASSQAGAGSSYEQY
TRBJ2-3 | TRBV11-2 | ASSYRAQSTYTQY
TRBJ2-5 | TRBV7-2 | ASSLRRGGQETQY
TRBJ2-7 | TRBV20-1 | SARDWGEQY
TRBJ2-2 | TRBV12-3/TRBV12-4 | ASRPGLPKTGELF